The clone carrying this TCR beta chain came up once. The data stem from a study of control samples from healthy donors and cancer patients. Trimming took 2 bases from V and 2 from J; bases not matched to a gene: 4. This CDR3 comprises 16 residues. CDR1 is SGHRS, CDR2 YFSETQ, per germline. The assay was immunoSEQ multiplex PCR, and TCRdb's table has in-frame clones only and misses some. The sample shows 230,000 or so clones, around 94% of them seen only once. The clonotype was recovered from a man aged 50 to 60 in good health. J is TRBJ2-5 and V is TRBV5-1, with 12 nucleotides matching TRBD2. Sequencing was carried out using blood. The CDR3 reads CASSLGLAGIQETQYF. CDR3 DNA: TGCGCCAGCAGCTTAGGACTAGCGGGGATTCAAGAGACCCAGTACTTC. Full variable domain (remainder filled in from reference TRBV5-1 and TRBJ2-5): KAGVTQTPRYLIKTRGQQVTLSCSPISGHRSVSWYQQTPGQGLQFLFEYFSETQRNKGNFPGRFSGRQFSNSRSEMNVSTLELGDSALYLCASSLGLAGIQETQYFGPGTRLLVL.